Listed below are T cell receptor beta chains from one sample, sequenced in a study of tumor-infiltrating lymphocytes in localized non-small cell lung cancer. Sequencing used immunoSEQ multiplex PCR; TCRdb keeps in-frame clones, though not all of them. In the table there are about 12,000 clones, approximately 80% of which are singletons. The sequencing input was uninvolved lung tissue not adjacent to the tumor. Receptors were obtained from a human donor with non-small cell lung cancer. CDR3s include the opening cysteine and the closing phenylalanine or tryptophan. A D gene is named only where the DNA matches it firmly. Clone sizes are given selectively: once, few, many, or a class where the clone is expanded.

D gene,V gene,J gene,CDR3 length,clone size,CDR3 protein,CDR3 DNA
NA,TRBV7-2,TRBJ1-2,11,NA,CASTYTGGYTF,TGTGCCAGCACCTACACGGGGGGCTACACCTTC
NA,TRBV28,TRBJ1-5,14,NA,CASSLGGTHGPQHF,TGTGCCAGCAGTTTGGGAGGGACCCATGGGCCCCAGCATTTT
NA,TRBV27,TRBJ1-1,17,NA,CASSFGGGGRTNTEAFF,TGTGCCAGCAGTTTTGGTGGGGGAGGCAGGACGAACACTGAAGCTTTCTTT
NA,TRBV11-1,TRBJ1-1,14,NA,CASSARRDSSKAFF,TGTGCCAGCAGCGCGCGAAGGGACTCCTCGAAGGCTTTCTTT
TRBD2,TRBV19,TRBJ2-2,15,NA,CASNFGGGNTGELFF,TGTGCCAGTAATTTTGGCGGGGGGAACACCGGGGAGCTGTTTTTT
NA,TRBV29-1,TRBJ1-2,14,NA,CSVVGVGGFGGYTF,TGCAGCGTTGTAGGGGTCGGAGGATTCGGCGGCTACACCTTC
TRBD1,TRBV16,TRBJ1-5,15,few,CASSPYGQGNQPQHF,TGTGCCAGCAGCCCCTACGGACAGGGTAATCAGCCCCAGCATTTT
TRBD1,TRBV5-1,TRBJ1-3,14,NA,CASSQGVNRNTIYF,TGCGCCAGCAGCCAGGGGGTAAACAGAAACACCATATATTTT
TRBD1,TRBV7-2,TRBJ2-7,15,NA,CASSLVGTGGDEQYF,TGTGCCAGCAGCTTAGTGGGGACAGGGGGGGACGAGCAGTACTTC
NA,TRBV11-1,TRBJ2-1,13,NA,CASSRDLHNEQFF,TGTGCCAGCAGCAGGGACTTACACAATGAGCAGTTCTTC
NA,TRBV7-2,TRBJ2-5,13,NA,CASSFGTGQTQYF,TGTGCCAGCAGCTTCGGGACCGGACAGACCCAGTACTTC
TRBD2,TRBV7-9,TRBJ2-7,17,few,CASSLGVGTSLSVEQYF,TGTGCCAGCAGCTTAGGGGTGGGGACTAGCTTATCGGTCGAGCAGTACTTC
TRBD1,TRBV19,TRBJ2-7,14,NA,CASSTLGQAYEQYF,TGTGCCAGTAGTACCCTGGGACAGGCCTACGAGCAGTACTTC
TRBD1,TRBV30,TRBJ1-1,15,NA,CAWSGDRGVNTEAFF,TGTGCCTGGAGTGGGGACAGGGGGGTGAACACTGAAGCTTTCTTT
NA,TRBV19,TRBJ2-2,15,NA,CASSIIKDGTGELFF,TGTGCCAGTAGTATTATTAAGGATGGGACCGGGGAGCTGTTTTTT
NA,TRBV19,TRBJ1-1,13,NA,CASSMWPNTEAFF,TGTGCCAGTAGTATGTGGCCGAACACTGAAGCTTTCTTT
NA,TRBV19,TRBJ2-5,13,NA,CASSLGLLETQYF,TGTGCCAGTAGTCTGGGGTTGCTCGAGACCCAGTACTTC
NA,TRBV5-6,TRBJ2-1,15,NA,CASSLLQGAHNEQFF,TGTGCCAGCAGCCTTCTTCAGGGTGCCCACAATGAGCAGTTCTTC
TRBD1,TRBV30,TRBJ2-7,12,NA,CAWSIWTGQSTF,TGTGCCTGGAGTATCTGGACAGGACAAAGTACCTTC
TRBD1,TRBV7-9,TRBJ1-1,17,NA,CASSYQGAGFVDTEAFF,TGTGCCAGCAGCTATCAGGGGGCAGGTTTCGTGGACACTGAAGCTTTCTTT
TRBD1,TRBV11-3,TRBJ2-2,14,once,CASKRSRGTGELFF,TGTGCCAGCAAGAGGTCCAGGGGGACCGGGGAGCTGTTTTTT
NA,TRBV5-1,TRBJ1-2,15,NA,CASSLLGAGPLGYTF,TGCGCCAGCAGCTTGTTGGGGGCAGGACCCTTGGGCTACACCTTC
NA,TRBV10-2,TRBJ2-2,13,NA,CASRRGNTGELFF,TGCGCCAGCCGCAGGGGGAACACCGGGGAGCTGTTTTTT
TRBD2,TRBV7-8,TRBJ2-1,16,NA,CASTSWEQRGGHEQFF,TGTGCCAGCACCTCCTGGGAGCAGCGGGGGGGGCATGAGCAGTTCTTC
TRBD1,TRBV5-1,TRBJ2-4,13,NA,CASSFLQGANQYF,TGCGCCAGCAGCTTCCTACAGGGGGCGAATCAGTACTTC
NA,TRBV29-1,TRBJ2-1,12,NA,CSVWTVDNEQFF,TGCAGCGTATGGACGGTGGACAATGAGCAGTTCTTC
NA,TRBV7-2,TRBJ1-1,13,NA,CASSLVRQGEAFF,TGTGCCAGCAGCTTAGTAAGGCAGGGGGAAGCTTTCTTT
TRBD1,TRBV28,TRBJ1-2,13,NA,CASRPGQGYGYTF,TGTGCCAGCAGACCAGGACAGGGCTATGGCTACACCTTC
NA,TRBV6-1,TRBJ1-5,14,NA,CASRAGTFNQPQHF,TGTGCCAGCAGGGCAGGGACGTTCAATCAGCCCCAGCATTTT
TRBD1,TRBV15,TRBJ2-7,15,NA,CATSPEGTGTYEQYF,TGTGCCACCTCGCCGGAGGGGACAGGGACCTACGAGCAGTACTTC
TRBD1,TRBV2,TRBJ2-7,14,NA,CASSEIGQGGEQYF,TGTGCCAGCAGTGAGATAGGACAGGGTGGCGAGCAGTACTTC
NA,TRBV5-6,TRBJ1-5,14,medium-sized,CASSLGPGEQPQHF,TGTGCCAGCAGCTTGGGACCGGGGGAGCAGCCCCAGCATTTT
NA,TRBV14,TRBJ2-7,15,few,CVTPGGGERSYEQYF,TGTGTCACTCCAGGGGGAGGGGAACGCTCCTACGAGCAGTACTTC
NA,TRBV30,TRBJ1-5,13,NA,CAWSVGGNQPQHF,TGTGCCTGGAGCGTTGGCGGGAATCAGCCCCAGCATTTT
NA,TRBV4-3,TRBJ1-2,17,NA,CASSQAPSRRKLYGYTF,TGCGCCAGCAGCCAAGCCCCCTCCAGGCGAAAACTCTATGGCTACACCTTC
NA,TRBV25-1,TRBJ2-2,12,few,CASGKGTGELFF,TGTGCCAGCGGAAAGGGGACCGGGGAGCTGTTTTTT
NA,TRBV5-6,TRBJ2-3,13,NA,CASSLPTPDTQYF,TGTGCCAGCAGCTTGCCGACCCCAGATACGCAGTATTTT
TRBD1,TRBV4-1,TRBJ1-2,15,once,CASSQGTGELYGYTF,TGCGCCAGCAGCCAAGGTACAGGGGAACTATATGGCTACACCTTC
TRBD2,TRBV5-1,TRBJ2-3,17,NA,CASSWASGGLGTDTQYF,TGCGCCAGCAGCTGGGCTAGCGGGGGTCTTGGGACAGATACGCAGTATTTT
NA,TRBV7-9,TRBJ1-1,13,NA,CAGGERHDTEAFF,TGTGCCGGGGGGGAGAGACATGACACTGAAGCTTTCTTT
NA,TRBV5-6,TRBJ2-5,16,NA,CASSPLGGLGQETQYF,TGTGCCAGCAGCCCGCTGGGGGGCCTCGGCCAAGAGACCCAGTACTTC
TRBD2,TRBV15,TRBJ2-3,12,few,CATNDGGDTQYF,TGTGCCACCAACGACGGGGGGGATACGCAGTATTTT
NA,TRBV5-6,TRBJ1-4,12,few,CASSLIGEKLFF,TGTGCCAGCAGCTTGATAGGGGAAAAACTGTTTTTT
NA,TRBV7-3,TRBJ1-1,13,few,CASSLEMNTEAFF,TGTGCCAGCAGCTTAGAAATGAACACTGAAGCTTTCTTT
NA,TRBV10-3,TRBJ1-1,13,few,CAISLQEGTEAFF,TGTGCCATCAGCCTCCAGGAGGGGACTGAAGCTTTCTTT
NA,TRBV2,TRBJ2-5,11,NA,CASTGQETQYF,TGTGCCAGCACTGGACAAGAGACCCAGTACTTC
NA,TRBV28,TRBJ1-5,15,NA,CASSVGLFSNQPQHF,TGTGCCAGCTCTGTAGGGCTCTTTAGCAATCAGCCCCAGCATTTT
NA,TRBV30,TRBJ1-4,16,few,CAVAIVTGTGREKLFF,TGTGCCGTGGCCATCGTAACCGGGACCGGGAGGGAAAAACTGTTTTTT
NA,TRBV5-8,TRBJ2-3,14,NA,CASSLDFGTDTQYF,TGTGCCAGCAGCCTCGACTTTGGCACAGATACGCAGTATTTT
NA,TRBV10-3,TRBJ2-5,14,NA,CAINKDRTEQTQYF,TGTGCCATCAACAAGGACCGAACCGAACAGACCCAGTACTTC